This TCR beta chain was sequenced during a study of cytomegalovirus exposure and HLA in healthy donors. The donors were part of the roughly 110-subject validation cohort, which stood apart from the roughly 730-subject first cohort. The method was immunoSEQ multiplex PCR; TCRdb's version includes in-frame clones alone and lacks a portion of them. The data show about 360,000 clones, 86% seen once. Remarks on this clone: Its specificity is not known.

V was clipped by 5 bases and J by 2 bases, with 16 bases between them. Per the germline V gene, CDR1 is SEHNR and CDR2 is FQNEAQ (reference sequence). CDR3 length: 16 amino acids. General study results and limits: Most TCR sequences showed up rarely, but some public TCRs showed up in many donors. For cytomegalovirus status, the classifier reportedly gave diagnoses with high specificity and sensitivity. In vitro assays verified that three CMV-associated chains recognized CMV antigens specifically.

The rearrangement links TRBV7-9 to TRBJ2-1, with a tentative D call TRBD2 (6 bases). Material for sequencing was PBMCs. The receptor's source is a woman younger than 35 in good health and CMV-seronegative. The CDR3 is CASSPTGTHPYNEQFF. The CDR3 DNA reads TGTGCCAGCAGCCCTACCGGGACTCACCCCTACAATGAGCAGTTCTTC.